A selection of T cell receptor beta chains follows, all from one sample in a study of T cell changes during pregnancy in multiple sclerosis. The data were produced by immunoSEQ multiplex PCR, yet TCRdb's version contains in-frame clones alone and is incomplete. The table records some 58,000 clones, approximately 96% of them present only once. The material was CD8+ T cells from peripheral blood mononuclear cells, obtained after pregnancy. The source is a female donor with multiple sclerosis, enrolled in a pregnancy study. Each CDR3 is given with its conserved first and last residue. D genes are given only for firm matches. Not every row has a clone size; where given, it reads once, few, many or a size class.

CDR3 DNA: TGTGCCAGCGACCGGAAGACCCTGACAGGGGATGAGACCCAGTACTTC; CDR3 protein: CASDRKTLTGDETQYF; J gene: TRBJ2-5; clone size: -; D gene: TRBD1; V gene: TRBV7-9
CDR3 DNA: TGTGCCAGCAGCCTCGGGTCCCCGGGACTAGTCAACAATGAGCAGTTCTTC; CDR3 protein: CASSLGSPGLVNNEQFF; J gene: TRBJ2-1; clone size: -; D gene: TRBD2; V gene: TRBV27
CDR3 DNA: TGTGCCAGCAGTTCCCTTTGGGGGGGAACTAATGAAAAACTGTTTTTT; CDR3 protein: CASSSLWGGTNEKLFF; J gene: TRBJ1-4; clone size: -; D gene: -; V gene: TRBV6-5
CDR3 DNA: TGTGCCACCAGCAGAGATTTCGGGAGGACAGATACGCAGTATTTT; CDR3 protein: CATSRDFGRTDTQYF; J gene: TRBJ2-3; clone size: -; D gene: TRBD2; V gene: TRBV15
CDR3 DNA: TGTGCCAGCAGCCTCACTACAGGGGGAGTTAACACTGAAGCTTTCTTT; CDR3 protein: CASSLTTGGVNTEAFF; J gene: TRBJ1-1; clone size: -; D gene: TRBD1; V gene: TRBV7-9
CDR3 DNA: TGCGCCAGCAGCTCCCCCATTGCTCCGGGACTAGCGAGGAATGAGCAGTTCTTC; CDR3 protein: CASSSPIAPGLARNEQFF; J gene: TRBJ2-1; clone size: -; D gene: TRBD2; V gene: TRBV5-1
CDR3 DNA: TGTGCCAGCAGTACAGCCGGGGAGCTGTTTTTT; CDR3 protein: CASSTAGELFF; J gene: TRBJ2-2; clone size: -; D gene: -; V gene: TRBV27
CDR3 DNA: TGCGCCAGCAGCCAAGCACGGACAGGGGGGCAGGGAGCTTTCTTT; CDR3 protein: CASSQARTGGQGAFF; J gene: TRBJ1-1; clone size: -; D gene: TRBD1; V gene: TRBV4-3
CDR3 DNA: TGTGCCAGCAGTATTGGAGCCGTGAGCAATGAGCAGTTCTTC; CDR3 protein: CASSIGAVSNEQFF; J gene: TRBJ2-1; clone size: -; D gene: -; V gene: TRBV27
CDR3 DNA: TGTGCCAGCAGCTCGACAGGGCAAGAGACCCAGTACTTC; CDR3 protein: CASSSTGQETQYF; J gene: TRBJ2-5; clone size: -; D gene: TRBD1; V gene: TRBV28
CDR3 DNA: TGTGCCAGCACCGCGGGACTAGATTACAATGAGCAGTTCTTC; CDR3 protein: CASTAGLDYNEQFF; J gene: TRBJ2-1; clone size: -; D gene: TRBD2; V gene: TRBV11-1
CDR3 DNA: TGTGCCAGCAGCCAAGATTGGACAGGGGGCAACACTGAAGCTTTCTTT; CDR3 protein: CASSQDWTGGNTEAFF; J gene: TRBJ1-1; clone size: -; D gene: TRBD1; V gene: TRBV4-2
CDR3 DNA: TGTGCCAGCAGCCTCGACGGGGGGCTATACGAGCAGTACTTC; CDR3 protein: CASSLDGGLYEQYF; J gene: TRBJ2-7; clone size: -; D gene: -; V gene: TRBV14
CDR3 DNA: TGTGCCAGCAGCTTAGCGCTTAGGGGTTTGACCGGGGAGCTGTTTTTT; CDR3 protein: CASSLALRGLTGELFF; J gene: TRBJ2-2; clone size: -; D gene: -; V gene: TRBV7-9
CDR3 DNA: TGTGCCAGCAGTATAGGGAGACCGGGACAGGGGACAATTGGGTATGGCTACACCTTC; CDR3 protein: CASSIGRPGQGTIGYGYTF; J gene: TRBJ1-2; clone size: -; D gene: TRBD1; V gene: TRBV28
CDR3 DNA: TGCAGCGTTGGATTGCCAGGGGGCAATGAGCAGTTCTTC; CDR3 protein: CSVGLPGGNEQFF; J gene: TRBJ2-1; clone size: -; D gene: TRBD1; V gene: TRBV29-1
CDR3 DNA: TGTGCCAGCAGCCCCCGTGGGGCGGGGGGTTACAATGAGCAGTTCTTC; CDR3 protein: CASSPRGAGGYNEQFF; J gene: TRBJ2-1; clone size: -; D gene: TRBD2; V gene: TRBV9
CDR3 DNA: TGTGCCAGCAGTTACGATCGGACAGGGAGCTCCTACGAGCAGTACTTC; CDR3 protein: CASSYDRTGSSYEQYF; J gene: TRBJ2-7; clone size: -; D gene: TRBD1; V gene: TRBV27
CDR3 DNA: TGTGCCAGCAGGGAAACGGGGACCCAGTACTTC; CDR3 protein: CASRETGTQYF; J gene: TRBJ2-5; clone size: -; D gene: -; V gene: TRBV7-8
CDR3 DNA: TGTGCCAGCAGCTCTAGAACCGGGACAGGGGAGACCGGGGAGCTGTTTTTT; CDR3 protein: CASSSRTGTGETGELFF; J gene: TRBJ2-2; clone size: -; D gene: TRBD1; V gene: TRBV7-9
CDR3 DNA: TGTGCCAGCGGCCTTGGGCGCACCAATCAGCCCCAGCATTTT; CDR3 protein: CASGLGRTNQPQHF; J gene: TRBJ1-5; clone size: -; D gene: -; V gene: TRBV27
CDR3 DNA: TGTGCCAGCAGTTTTGGGCAGGGGACTAGCGGGAGGGCTTCTGGCTACGAGCAGTACTTC; CDR3 protein: CASSFGQGTSGRASGYEQYF; J gene: TRBJ2-7; clone size: -; D gene: TRBD2; V gene: TRBV28
CDR3 DNA: TGTGCCAGCAGCCAAACAGGGTTCAATGAGCAGTTCTTC; CDR3 protein: CASSQTGFNEQFF; J gene: TRBJ2-1; clone size: once; D gene: -; V gene: TRBV11-3
CDR3 DNA: TGTGCCAGTAGTATCAACGGGGGGACCGAAGCTTTCTTT; CDR3 protein: CASSINGGTEAFF; J gene: TRBJ1-1; clone size: -; D gene: -; V gene: TRBV19
CDR3 DNA: TGTGCCAGCAGCGCGGGGACCTACGAGCAGTACTTC; CDR3 protein: CASSAGTYEQYF; J gene: TRBJ2-7; clone size: -; D gene: -; V gene: TRBV5-6
CDR3 DNA: TGTGCCAGCAGCTCTAAAGGTAGCGGGAGGTACAATGAGCAGTTCTTC; CDR3 protein: CASSSKGSGRYNEQFF; J gene: TRBJ2-1; clone size: -; D gene: TRBD2; V gene: TRBV7-9
CDR3 DNA: TGTGCCAGCCCGATTAACCACCCGACCCGAGGAAACGAGCAGTACTTC; CDR3 protein: CASPINHPTRGNEQYF; J gene: TRBJ2-7; clone size: -; D gene: -; V gene: TRBV5-8
CDR3 DNA: TGTGCCAGCAGCTACAGCGGGACTGAAGCTTTCTTT; CDR3 protein: CASSYSGTEAFF; J gene: TRBJ1-1; clone size: once; D gene: -; V gene: TRBV7-9
CDR3 DNA: TGTGCCAGCAGATCGGGACAGCCGAACACTGAAGCTTTCTTT; CDR3 protein: CASRSGQPNTEAFF; J gene: TRBJ1-1; clone size: -; D gene: TRBD1; V gene: TRBV7-9
CDR3 DNA: TGTGCCAGCAGCCCATCAATCGGTTTCTCATCCTACGAGCAGTACTTC; CDR3 protein: CASSPSIGFSSYEQYF; J gene: TRBJ2-7; clone size: -; D gene: -; V gene: TRBV14
CDR3 DNA: TGTGCCAGCAGCTTAGAACAGAACACTGAAGCTTTCTTT; CDR3 protein: CASSLEQNTEAFF; J gene: TRBJ1-1; clone size: once; D gene: -; V gene: TRBV7-6
CDR3 DNA: TGTGCCAGCAGCCCCAATAGCGGGAGGGAGACCCAGTACTTC; CDR3 protein: CASSPNSGRETQYF; J gene: TRBJ2-5; clone size: -; D gene: TRBD2; V gene: TRBV7-9
CDR3 DNA: TGTGCCAGCAGCTTAGGACTTTTTAGCTACGAGCAGTACTTC; CDR3 protein: CASSLGLFSYEQYF; J gene: TRBJ2-7; clone size: -; D gene: -; V gene: TRBV7-2
CDR3 DNA: TGTGCCAGCAGTCCCAACGTAGGAGGCGGGAGTCAGCCCCAGCATTTT; CDR3 protein: CASSPNVGGGSQPQHF; J gene: TRBJ1-5; clone size: once; D gene: -; V gene: TRBV27
CDR3 DNA: TGTGCCAGCAGTCGCGGGACCTCCTACGAGCAGTACTTC; CDR3 protein: CASSRGTSYEQYF; J gene: TRBJ2-7; clone size: -; D gene: -; V gene: TRBV28
CDR3 DNA: TGTGCCAGCTCACCTGCTAGCGGAGACTCCTACGAGCAGTACTTC; CDR3 protein: CASSPASGDSYEQYF; J gene: TRBJ2-7; clone size: once; D gene: TRBD2; V gene: TRBV18
CDR3 DNA: TGTGCCAGCAGCGAAGGGGGTATAGATGAGCAGTTCTTC; CDR3 protein: CASSEGGIDEQFF; J gene: TRBJ2-1; clone size: -; D gene: -; V gene: TRBV9
CDR3 DNA: TGTGCCAGCAGCCTAGGACAGGGGTACGACGAGCAGTACTTC; CDR3 protein: CASSLGQGYDEQYF; J gene: TRBJ2-7; clone size: -; D gene: TRBD1; V gene: TRBV5-6
CDR3 DNA: TGTGCCAGCAGTTACTCGGACACTTCGAACACTGAAGCTTTCTTT; CDR3 protein: CASSYSDTSNTEAFF; J gene: TRBJ1-1; clone size: -; D gene: -; V gene: TRBV6-5
CDR3 DNA: TGTGCCATCAGTGAGTCGATAACGGGAGACGGCCGGTACTTC; CDR3 protein: CAISESITGDGRYF; J gene: TRBJ2-5; clone size: -; D gene: -; V gene: TRBV10-3
CDR3 DNA: TGTGCCAGCAGTGAACAGGAGGGGTTCGGGGCCAACGTCCTGACTTTC; CDR3 protein: CASSEQEGFGANVLTF; J gene: TRBJ2-6; clone size: -; D gene: -; V gene: TRBV6-1
CDR3 DNA: TGTGCCAGCAGCTTTCCCTCAGAAAACACCATATATTTT; CDR3 protein: CASSFPSENTIYF; J gene: TRBJ1-3; clone size: -; D gene: -; V gene: TRBV7-9
CDR3 DNA: TGTGCCAGCAGTTATACAGTAACCGGGGAACTGTTTTTT; CDR3 protein: CASSYTVTGELFF; J gene: TRBJ2-2; clone size: -; D gene: -; V gene: TRBV6-6
CDR3 DNA: TGTGCCAGCAGACTAAAGACTAGTCTTATGGACAATGAGCAGTTCTTC; CDR3 protein: CASRLKTSLMDNEQFF; J gene: TRBJ2-1; clone size: -; D gene: -; V gene: TRBV28
CDR3 DNA: TGTGCCAGCAGTAGCCCAGGGGGGAACACCTACGAGCAGTACTTC; CDR3 protein: CASSSPGGNTYEQYF; J gene: TRBJ2-7; clone size: -; D gene: -; V gene: TRBV28
CDR3 DNA: TGTGCCAGCAGTTACTCGGGGGGCTATGGCTACACCTTC; CDR3 protein: CASSYSGGYGYTF; J gene: TRBJ1-2; clone size: -; D gene: -; V gene: TRBV6-5
CDR3 DNA: TGTGCCATCAGTGCGCGGGGAGACGAGCAGTACTTC; CDR3 protein: CAISARGDEQYF; J gene: TRBJ2-7; clone size: once; D gene: -; V gene: TRBV10-3
CDR3 DNA: TGTGCCAGTAGTCTCATAGGTGCGGGCAATCAGCCCCAGCATTTT; CDR3 protein: CASSLIGAGNQPQHF; J gene: TRBJ1-5; clone size: -; D gene: -; V gene: TRBV19
CDR3 DNA: TGTGCCAGCAGCCGAGGTGGGGCTCAAGAGACCCAGTACTTC; CDR3 protein: CASSRGGAQETQYF; J gene: TRBJ2-5; clone size: -; D gene: -; V gene: TRBV7-9
CDR3 DNA: TGTGCCAGCAGCTACGGGGGAGATGAGACCCAGTACTTC; CDR3 protein: CASSYGGDETQYF; J gene: TRBJ2-5; clone size: once; D gene: -; V gene: TRBV5-6
CDR3 DNA: TGTGCCAGCTCGACTAGCGGGTCCTACGAGCAGTACTTC; CDR3 protein: CASSTSGSYEQYF; J gene: TRBJ2-7; clone size: -; D gene: TRBD2; V gene: TRBV28
CDR3 DNA: TGTGCCAGCAGCGTAGGAGGGAGGGGCTCTGAGCAGTTCTTC; CDR3 protein: CASSVGGRGSEQFF; J gene: TRBJ2-1; clone size: -; D gene: TRBD2; V gene: TRBV9
CDR3 DNA: TGTGCCAGCAGCTTGTACTTAGTTCCATCCTACAATGAGCAGTTCTTC; CDR3 protein: CASSLYLVPSYNEQFF; J gene: TRBJ2-1; clone size: -; D gene: -; V gene: TRBV7-8
CDR3 DNA: TGCGCCAGCAGCCAAGTGGGACTAGCTCAAGAGACCCAGTACTTC; CDR3 protein: CASSQVGLAQETQYF; J gene: TRBJ2-5; clone size: -; D gene: TRBD2; V gene: TRBV4-1
CDR3 DNA: TGTGCCAGCAGTCCCGGGACAGGCTACGAGCAGTACTTC; CDR3 protein: CASSPGTGYEQYF; J gene: TRBJ2-7; clone size: -; D gene: TRBD1; V gene: TRBV27
CDR3 DNA: TGTGCCAGCAGTAGAGGCGGTTCCACAGGTAATGAGCAGTTCTTC; CDR3 protein: CASSRGGSTGNEQFF; J gene: TRBJ2-1; clone size: once; D gene: -; V gene: TRBV25-1
CDR3 DNA: TGTGCCAGCAGCTTGTCATCAGGGATGACAAGCAATCAGCCCCAGCATTTT; CDR3 protein: CASSLSSGMTSNQPQHF; J gene: TRBJ1-5; clone size: -; D gene: -; V gene: TRBV5-6
CDR3 DNA: TGTGCCAGTAGACAGGGGGGCAACAATCAGCCCCAGCATTTT; CDR3 protein: CASRQGGNNQPQHF; J gene: TRBJ1-5; clone size: -; D gene: TRBD1; V gene: TRBV19
CDR3 DNA: TGTGCCAGCAGCGAGTCGGGACTAGCGGGAGGGCCGGGGAATGAGCAGTTCTTC; CDR3 protein: CASSESGLAGGPGNEQFF; J gene: TRBJ2-1; clone size: -; D gene: TRBD2; V gene: TRBV9